This T cell receptor (beta chain) derives from a study of CD8 T cells in Susac syndrome. General study points: The study's TCR sequencing and HLA analysis drew on a certain number of individuals. That number was acknowledged as relatively small.

For this clonotype: Its antigen remains unidentified.

CD8+ and CD4+ T cells from blood underwent TCR beta sequencing, which was carried out in a high-throughput format. Trimming removed 3 bases at V and 3 bases at J, with 8 bases between. Germline CDR1 and CDR2: PRHDT and FYEKMQ (reference sequence). The CDR3 is 14 residues long. Random hexamers served to reverse transcribe roughly 0.5 to 1 ug RNA. Across 54 Vbeta and 13 Jbeta, TCR beta CDR3 was amplified with immunoSEQ multiplex PCR. TCRdb re-analysed the immunoSEQ multiplex PCR reads in MiXCR, keeping a single row per CDR3 protein. The data hold about 130,000 distinct CDR3 sequences, with 75% to 90% observed a single time.

Sequences were obtained from CD8+ T cells from PBMCs. This TCR came from a human donor with multiple sclerosis. The V and J genes are TRBV13 and TRBJ2-2, with D possibly called TRBD1 or TRBD2 (5 bases each). Here the CDR3 reads CASSLWGYTGELFF. For the CDR3, the DNA is TGTGCCAGCAGCTTGTGGGGGTACACCGGGGAGCTGTTTTTT. Combining the CDR3 with reference TRBV13 and TRBJ2-2 gives the whole variable domain AAGVIQSPRHLIKEKRETATLKCYPIPRHDTVYWYQQGPGQDPQFLISFYEKMQSDKGSIPDRFSAQQFSDYHSELNMSSLELGDSALYFCASSLWGYTGELFFGEGSRLTVL.